The 5 T cell receptor beta chains below all came from one sample that was sequenced in a study of early T cells in non-severe SARS-CoV-2 infection. MiXCR, applied by TCRdb to the 5' RACE reads, yields one record per CDR3 protein. The sample gives nearly 95,000 distinct CDR3 sequences, about 15% of which show up once; 4.5% to 6.5% is in the top ten. The sample in question was whole blood, obtained at baseline. These TCRs come from an adult who was a healthcare worker with PCR-confirmed SARS-CoV-2 infection or an uninfected control (not recorded which).

The chain is built from TRBV5-1 and TRBJ2-5, with TRBD2 as a possible D gene (6 bases). V lost 4 bases, J lost 5 bases, and 15 bases lay in between. Germline V lookup: CDR1 SGHRS, CDR2 YFSETQ. This CDR3 has 14 residues. CDR3 residues: CASSLGTSMETQYF. The CDR3 bases are TGCGCCAGCAGCCTAGGAACTAGCATGGAGACCCAGTACTTC.

The V gene is TRBV11-2, the J gene TRBJ2-7, with TRBD2 matching over 10 bases. The CDR3 has 16 amino acids. V was pared by 5 bases and J by 3 bases, with 10 bases of the junction left unmatched. CDR1 is SGHAT, CDR2 FQNNGV, per germline. The CDR3 sequence is CASSKTGTSVLYEQYF. DNA of the CDR3: TGTGCCAGCAGCAAAACCGGGACTAGCGTACTCTACGAGCAGTACTTC.

The V call is TRBV7-9, the J call TRBJ2-5; either TRBD1 or TRBD2 may fit D (5 bases each). This CDR3 is built from 14 residues. V shed 5 bases and J shed 5 bases, with 15 bases lying between them. From germline, CDR1 is SEHNR and CDR2 FQNEAQ (reference sequence). CDR3 in DNA: TGTGCCAGCAGCCCCGGGACCGGCGGGGAGACCCAGTACTTC. Translating it yields CASSPGTGGETQYF.

This clonotype turned up a few times. The chain combines TRBV6-2 or TRBV6-3 with TRBJ1-5, with D tentatively TRBD1 (6 bases). Germline CDR1 and CDR2: MNHEY and SVGEGT. The CDR3 is made up of 14 amino acids. The ends were cut back, 7 bases at V and 3 bases at J, with 13 bases in the middle. The CDR3 sequence is CASTRPGVNQPQHF. As DNA, the CDR3 is TGTGCCAGCACCCGGCCAGGGGTCAATCAGCCCCAGCATTTT.

This clonotype showed up just a few times. V gene TRBV28 combines with J gene TRBJ2-7, with TRBD1 matching 9 bases. Germline-derived CDR1 and CDR2 are MDHEN and SYDVKM. The CDR3 is 15 amino acids. Trimming cost V 6 bases and J 6 bases; bases outside gene matches: 12. The DNA of the CDR3 is TGTGCCAGCAGCTGGACCGGGACAGGGATAAGCGAGCAGTACTTC. It is translated as CASSWTGTGISEQYF.